The clone carrying this T cell receptor beta chain was picked up one time. Repertoires were generated with immunoSEQ multiplex PCR, while TCRdb's copy carries only in-frame clones and drops some. This sample has around 160,000 clones, with around 84% found just once. Germline V gene data show CDR1 as MNHNS and CDR2 as SASEGT. The ends were cut back, 5 bases at V and 3 bases at J, with 13 bases in the middle. This CDR3 is 14 amino acids long. This entry is derived from a study of blood T cell repertoires in COVID-19. The wider study: T cells, B-cell-depleted T cells, or PBMCs supplied cDNA or gDNA.

This TCR was recovered from a man aged 40-49 years who had recovered from COVID-19. This chain uses TRBV6-1 with TRBJ1-2; D remains ambiguous. The specimen sequenced was PBMCs or T cells enriched from blood (not recorded which). The CDR3 sequence is CASSRTSLDYGYTF. The CDR3 DNA reads TGTGCCAGCAGTCGTACTTCCCTCGACTATGGCTACACCTTC.